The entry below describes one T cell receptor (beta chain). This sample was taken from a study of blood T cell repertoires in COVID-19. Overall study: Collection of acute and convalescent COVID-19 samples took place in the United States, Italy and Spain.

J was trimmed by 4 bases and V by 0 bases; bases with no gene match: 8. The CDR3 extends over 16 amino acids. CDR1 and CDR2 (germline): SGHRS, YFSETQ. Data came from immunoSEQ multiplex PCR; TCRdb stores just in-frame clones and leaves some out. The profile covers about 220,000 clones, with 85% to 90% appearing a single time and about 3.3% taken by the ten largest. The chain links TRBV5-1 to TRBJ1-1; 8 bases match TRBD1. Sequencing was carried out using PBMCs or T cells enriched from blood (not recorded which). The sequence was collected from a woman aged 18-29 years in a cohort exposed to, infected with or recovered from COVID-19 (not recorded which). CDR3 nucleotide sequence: TGCGCCAGCAGCTTGGTTTGGACAGGGAGTAGCACTGAAGCTTTCTTT. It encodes CASSLVWTGSSTEAFF. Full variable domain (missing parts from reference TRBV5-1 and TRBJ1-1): KAGVTQTPRYLIKTRGQQVTLSCSPISGHRSVSWYQQTPGQGLQFLFEYFSETQRNKGNFPGRFSGRQFSNSRSEMNVSTLELGDSALYLCASSLVWTGSSTEAFFGQGTRLTVV.